Below, one T cell receptor (beta chain) is given with its context. The antigen it recognizes is unknown. The input lacks base qualities; no much larger clone sits a single base away. The CDR3 starts with the cysteine, ends with the phenylalanine, and has 15 residues. Of all the DNA, just the CDR3 is kept, 45 bases in frame from base 1. The germline V gene (reference sequence) yields LNHDA for CDR1 and SQIVND for CDR2. Germline trimming amounts to 1 base on V and 3 bases on J, with 5 as the count of junction bases outside the gene matches. These data are taken from a study of CD8+CD57+ T cells in acquired aplastic anemia (dated by TCRdb to the late 2010s). Broadly, across the study: Extracted DNA from sorted CD4+ and CD8+ cells averaged approximately 3.4 ug, ranging from roughly 0.19 to 27.4 ug. Healthy donor samples averaged approximately 10 million reads for CD4+ and 11 million to 14 million for CD8+ cells. Points the paper makes about the study in general: Around 31 CD8+ CDR3 sequences were shared between patients and controls but appeared highly expressed in patients and within their immunodominant clones. Patients and healthy controls showed no significant difference in CD8+ Simpson's diversity (P=0.060).

In the study, sorted CD4+ and CD8+ blood T cells from patients with severe aplastic anemia and from healthy subjects underwent deep sequencing of TCR repertoires. Ficoll-Paque density gradient centrifugation was used to isolate peripheral blood mononuclear cells. CD4+ and CD8+ T cells were sorted by FACS or magnetic beads before DNA extraction. TCR beta VDJ combination and CDR3 sequence profiling used genomic DNA as the template. An Illumina HiSeq 2000 was used for TCR repertoire sequencing. The paper's processing steps were these. TRBV/TRBJ rearrangement plots, CDR3 size and DJ length profiles, and Simpson's diversity index were used to evaluate the repertoires. Whichever DNA sequence was most abundant in the deep sequencing data was defined as the immunodominant clone. CDR3 amino acid sequences were screened for sharing across subjects and were compared with published repertoires and the VDJdb database. TCRdb itself trimmed the public reads at Q25 with fastp, ran MiXCR and retained productive beta chains. Identical CDR3 protein sequences are pooled into one entry, listed with their most common genes and DNA. V and J calls and clone size were set by TCRdb, not the authors. Recorded for this sample are around 140,000 distinct CDR3 sequences; less than 45% of them occurred a single time. The top ten clones comprise 6.5% to 10% of the sample.

Specimen: sorted CD4+, CD8+, or CD8+CD57+ T cells (not recorded which) from PBMCs. Recombination linked TRBV19 to TRBJ2-7; 8 bases in the junction line up with TRBD1. The sequence was collected from a human donor in good health, serving as a control. The nucleotides are TGTGCCAGTAGTATAGGGCAGGGGGCCGGCTACGAGCAGTACTTC. It encodes CASSIGQGAGYEQYF.